The 32 T cell receptor beta chains given below trace back to one sample, sequenced in a study of beta chain features in type 1 diabetes. The isolated RNA, all of it, was reverse transcribed, so expressed TCRB transcripts were what got sequenced. The assay was immunoSEQ multiplex PCR, and TCRdb's table has in-frame clones only and misses some. The sample has 90,000 to 110,000 clones, about 40% seen once. The sample comprised stem cell memory CD4+ T cells from blood. These receptors all come from a woman aged 18-35 years in good health.

This clone was observed a few times. The chain is built from TRBV19 and TRBJ1-5; perhaps TRBD1 as D (5 bases). The length of the CDR3 is 13 residues. The V end was cut by 4 bases, the J end by 4 bases, with 8 bases between. The V gene's germline CDR1 is LNHDA and CDR2 SQIVND (reference sequence). The CDR3 loop is CASSKQGNQPQHF. CDR3 DNA sequence: TGTGCCAGTAGTAAGCAGGGAAATCAGCCCCAGCATTTT.

Many counts were recorded for this clone. The chain carries TRBV7-9 and TRBJ1-2, with a tentative D call TRBD1 (6 bases). CDR1 and CDR2 from the germline V gene are SEHNR and FQNEAQ (reference sequence). CDR3 length: 13 residues. V was trimmed by 3 bases and J by 2 bases, leaving 7 bases between them. CDR3: CASSLRGNYGYTF. The DNA of the CDR3 is TGTGCCAGCAGCTTGAGGGGGAACTATGGCTACACCTTC.

The gene calls are TRBV18 and TRBJ1-2; 8 bases are a match to TRBD1. Trimming cost V 2 bases and J 7 bases; bases outside gene matches: 6. Germline-derived CDR1 and CDR2 are KGHSH and LQKENI. The CDR3 consists of 14 residues. The chain's CDR3 is CASSPVQGDSGYTF. CDR3 sequence (DNA): TGTGCCAGCTCACCAGTACAGGGGGATAGTGGCTACACCTTC.

The V and J genes are TRBV4-1 and TRBJ2-2; 7 nucleotides line up with TRBD1. The CDR3 is 15 residues long. Germline CDR1 is MGHRA and CDR2 is YSYEKL. Trimming removed 2 bases from V and 5 bases from J; junction bases left unmatched: 5. CDR3 nucleotide sequence: TGCGCCAGCAGCCAACCTCTGACAGGGACCGGGGAGCTGTTTTTT. This translates into CASSQPLTGTGELFF.

This sequence joins TRBV18 and TRBJ1-1, with TRBD1 matching 11 bases. V shed 5 bases and J 13 bases; nucleotides not matched to a gene: 3. Germline assignment: CDR1 KGHSH and CDR2 LQKENI. There are 11 residues in the CDR3. The CDR3 spells CASSSGQGVFF. The CDR3 DNA reads TGTGCCAGCTCATCGGGACAGGGGGTTTTCTTT.

The V and J genes are TRBV7-3 and TRBJ1-2, with 8 positions matching TRBD1. The CDR3 sequence is 17 residues long. The germline V gene has CDR1 SGHTA and CDR2 FQGTGA. The V gene end was trimmed by 5 bases and the J gene end by 1 base; junction bases not matched to a gene: 12. In nucleotides, the CDR3 is TGTGCCAGCAGCCTAGGGGTTGGGGACAGGATTAACTATGGCTACACCTTC. Amino acids: CASSLGVGDRINYGYTF.

V is TRBV19 and J is TRBJ2-7, with TRBD2 matching 8 bases. Trimming cost V 6 bases and J 3 bases; bases outside gene matches: 7. The CDR3 sequence is 14 residues long. Germline CDR1 reads LNHDA; CDR2 reads SQIVND (reference sequence). This CDR3 is CASRQGLGFYEQYF. The CDR3 bases are TGTGCCAGTAGGCAGGGACTAGGTTTCTACGAGCAGTACTTC.

The V gene is TRBV27, the J gene TRBJ1-2; 8 nucleotides agree with TRBD1. Germline-derived CDR1 and CDR2 are MNHEY and SMNVEV (reference sequence). V shed 3 bases, J shed 3 bases, and the junction held 9 bases outside the gene matches. The CDR3 contains 16 residues. The CDR3 sequence: CASSFYPTGADYGYTF. CDR3 sequence (DNA): TGTGCCAGCAGTTTCTACCCGACAGGGGCCGACTATGGCTACACCTTC.

This clone was counted between two and nine times. This sequence joins TRBV4-3 and TRBJ2-3, with 11 bases identical to TRBD2. Germline CDR1 LGHNA, CDR2 YSLEER. V shed 1 base, J shed 2 bases, and the junction held 5 bases outside the gene matches. This CDR3 contains 17 residues. In nucleotides, the CDR3 is TGCGCCAGCAGCCAAGCGGGGACTAGCGGAGTCACAGATACGCAGTATTTT. It translates to CASSQAGTSGVTDTQYF.

The gene calls are TRBV11-2 and TRBJ1-5, with D tentatively TRBD1 (5 bases). V shed 6 bases and J shed 6 bases, with 12 bases lying between them. CDR3 length: 13 amino acids. CDR1 SGHAT and CDR2 FQNNGV come from the germline V gene. In nucleotides, the CDR3 is TGTGCCAGCAGTGGGGGGGGTCTTCAGCCCCAGCATTTT. Translation gives CASSGGGLQPQHF.

This rearrangement joins TRBV18 to TRBJ1-3; 8 bases match TRBD1. Germline V gene lookup returns CDR1 KGHSH and CDR2 LQKENI. This CDR3 is built from 16 residues. V was clipped by 2 bases and J by 0 bases; unmatched bases: 3. CDR3 protein: CASSPRTGSSGNTIYF. As DNA, the CDR3 is TGTGCCAGCTCACCAAGGACAGGGAGCTCTGGAAACACCATATATTTT.

The chain's CDR3 is CASSLGQIETQYF. DNA of the CDR3: TGTGCCAGCAGCTTAGGGCAGATAGAGACCCAGTACTTC. V and J are TRBV7-8 and TRBJ2-5; D ambiguous. Germline V gene data show CDR1 as SGHVS and CDR2 as FQNEAQ. The CDR3 has 13 residues. Trimming pared 1 base from V and 4 bases from J, leaving 7 bases between.

This rearrangement joins TRBV7-8 to TRBJ1-4; TRBD1 agrees at 9 bases. This CDR3 comprises 17 residues. Germline lookup yields CDR1 SGHVS and CDR2 FQNEAQ. V lost 0 bases, J lost 6 bases, and 8 bases stayed unmatched. CDR3 coding DNA: TGTGCCAGCAGCTTAGCGCATAGGGGACAGGGATATGAAAAACTGTTTTTT. It translates to CASSLAHRGQGYEKLFF.

Only a few counts were recorded for this clone. The chain is built from TRBV7-2 and TRBJ1-2; weak D call: TRBD1 (6 bases). Germline V CDR1 and CDR2: SGHTA, FQGNSA. CDR3 length: 13 residues. V lost 5 bases and J lost 3, with 10 bases in between. The CDR3 protein is CASSPDSYYGYTF. CDR3 sequence (DNA): TGTGCCAGCAGCCCGGACAGCTACTATGGCTACACCTTC.

This clone was seen a few times. The chain employs TRBV19 and TRBJ1-2; tentatively, D is TRBD1 (5 bases). This CDR3 has 11 residues. Germline values: CDR1 LNHDA, CDR2 SQIVND (reference sequence). V was cut by 7 bases and J by 4 bases, with 7 bases left in between. Here the CDR3 reads CASTDSYGYTF. CDR3 coding DNA: TGTGCCAGTACCGACAGCTATGGCTACACCTTC.

The V and J genes are TRBV18 and TRBJ2-4; TRBD1 aligns across 7 bases. Germline values: CDR1 KGHSH, CDR2 LQKENI. The CDR3 runs 18 residues. The J segment lost 3 bases and the V segment lost 0 bases, leaving 11 bases of the junction unmatched. CDR3 in DNA: TGTGCCAGCTCACCACCGATTTCAGGGGGTCTCTACAAAAACATTCAGTACTTC. It specifies CASSPPISGGLYKNIQYF.

In its sample, this clone was seen a few times. V and J are TRBV7-2 and TRBJ2-7; D possibly corresponds to TRBD2 (6 bases). Germline CDR1 reads SGHTA; CDR2 reads FQGNSA. This CDR3 has 15 amino acids. V was trimmed by 4 bases and J by 2 bases, leaving 15 bases between them. DNA for the CDR3: TGTGCCAGCAGCTCCCCGGGGCGGGAAACCTACGAGCAGTACTTC. This gives the protein CASSSPGRETYEQYF.

There are a few counts of this clone. The chain uses TRBV19 and TRBJ2-3; D perhaps matches TRBD2 (5 bases). Germline V gene lookup returns CDR1 LNHDA and CDR2 SQIVND (reference sequence). Between the trimmed V and J ends, which lost 5 bases and 6 bases, there was a span of 12 bases. CDR3 size: 13 residues. The CDR3 sequence is CASSSDYVDTQYF. CDR3 nucleotide sequence: TGTGCCAGTAGTTCCGACTATGTCGATACGCAGTATTTT.

The chain couples TRBV7-9 to TRBJ1-1, with TRBD1 as a possible D gene (5 bases). Between the trimmed V and J ends, which lost 5 bases and 0 bases, there was a span of 13 bases. The germline V gene encodes CDR1 SEHNR and CDR2 FQNEAQ (reference sequence). CDR3 length: 15 residues. CDR3 protein: CASSPLRQLNTEAFF. The CDR3, as DNA: TGTGCCAGCAGCCCCCTTAGACAGTTGAACACTGAAGCTTTCTTT.

The J gene is TRBJ2-5, the V gene TRBV29-1, with D maybe TRBD2 (6 bases). The J call could be wrong; TRBJ2-7 is a better fit for the DNA end. This CDR3 contains 13 residues. Germline loops: CDR1 SQVTM, CDR2 ANQGSEA. The CDR3 spells CSVEVRGINEQYF. The CDR3 nucleotides read TGCAGCGTTGAAGTTCGGGGGATTAACGAGCAGTACTTC.

This clone was counted a few times. The J gene is TRBJ2-7, the V gene TRBV11-1; 8 nucleotides line up with TRBD1. V shed 7 bases, J shed 1 base, and the junction held 3 bases outside the gene matches. Looked up from germline, CDR1 is SGHAT and CDR2 is FQDESV (reference sequence). The CDR3 is 13 amino acids. CDR3 region: CASIGQGSYEQYF. The CDR3 bases are TGTGCCAGCATCGGACAGGGTTCCTACGAGCAGTACTTC.

The CDR3 nucleotides are TGCGCCAGCAGCTTGGAGGTTCGGGCGGGAGGGCCGTCCGGAAACATTCAGTACTTC. Residues: CASSLEVRAGGPSGNIQYF. This rearrangement joins TRBV5-1 to TRBJ2-4; 9 bases fit TRBD2. Trimming removed 0 bases from V and 6 bases from J; junction bases left unmatched: 16. This CDR3 has 19 residues. Germline CDR1 reads SGHRS; CDR2 reads YFSETQ.

The chain has TRBV10-3 and TRBJ2-1, with TRBD2 as a possible D gene (7 bases). V was trimmed by 2 bases and J by 7 bases, leaving 15 bases between them. The CDR3 runs to 15 residues. Germline-derived CDR1 and CDR2 are ENHRY and SYGVKD. The CDR3 protein is CAISEKLEGGNEQFF. In DNA form, the CDR3 reads TGTGCCATCAGTGAGAAGTTAGAGGGGGGGAATGAGCAGTTCTTC.

The J gene is TRBJ1-1, the V gene TRBV2; 10 nucleotides line up with TRBD1. The CDR3 has 13 amino acids. Germline V gene data show CDR1 as SNHLY and CDR2 as FYNNEI. V was pared by 9 bases and J by 1 base, with 2 bases of the junction left unmatched. The CDR3: CARTGGENTEAFF. CDR3 nucleotides: TGTGCCAGGACAGGGGGCGAGAACACTGAAGCTTTCTTT.

The genes are TRBV5-1 and TRBJ2-7, with 11 bases fitting TRBD2. The CDR3 is 16 residues long. Germline V gene data show CDR1 as SGHRS and CDR2 as YFSETQ. V trimming: 0 bases; J trimming: 3 bases; junction bases outside the gene matches: 5. The DNA of the CDR3 is TGCGCCAGCAGCTTGGCCGGGACTAGCGGTTACTACGAGCAGTACTTC. It codes for CASSLAGTSGYYEQYF.

In this sample, this clone turned up a few times. This rearrangement joins TRBV7-3 to TRBJ2-1; 8 bases are shared with TRBD1. Germline values: CDR1 SGHTA, CDR2 FQGTGA. CDR3 length equals 15 residues. The V and J ends lost 2 bases and 6 bases, in that order; junction bases with no gene match: 6. CDR3 bases: TGTGCCAGCAGCTTATCAGGGGGCCCCCCCAATGAGCAGTTCTTC. Protein: CASSLSGGPPNEQFF.

The rearrangement links TRBV4-2 to TRBJ2-1, with a possible D match to TRBD1 (6 bases). The germline V and J ends were trimmed by 6 bases and 7 bases, with 22 bases remaining between them. This CDR3 has 16 amino acids. CDR1 is LGHNA, CDR2 YNFKEQ, per germline. CDR3 sequence: CASREVSMGQGNEQFF. In DNA, the CDR3 is TGTGCCAGCAGGGAGGTCTCGATGGGGCAGGGGAATGAGCAGTTCTTC.

CDR3 nucleotide sequence: TGCGCCAGCAGGCTAGCGGGATATAACGAGCAGTACTTC. Translated: CASRLAGYNEQYF. The chain links TRBV5-1 to TRBJ2-7; TRBD2 aligns across 9 bases. Germline values: CDR1 SGHRS, CDR2 YFSETQ. The CDR3 is made up of 13 amino acids. Unmatched junction bases numbered 5, after V lost 5 bases and J lost 5 bases.

This chain uses TRBV11-3 with TRBJ2-1, with a tentative D call TRBD2 (7 bases). Germline V gene sequence: CDR1 SGHNT, CDR2 YENEEA. The CDR3 sequence is 15 residues long. With 3 bases removed from V and 10 bases from J, the gap between germline ends came to 19 bases. The CDR3 reads CASSLMGGPQGEQFF. CDR3 DNA sequence: TGTGCCAGCAGCTTGATGGGAGGGCCGCAGGGGGAGCAGTTCTTC.

This clone was picked up a small number of times. The rearrangement joins TRBV7-9 to TRBJ2-5, with D unresolved. The ends were cut back, 1 base at V and 5 bases at J, with 8 bases in the middle. The CDR3 loop spans 13 amino acids. Per the germline V gene, CDR1 is SEHNR and CDR2 is FQNEAQ (reference sequence). CDR3 sequence reads: CASSLVSSETQYF. For the CDR3, the DNA is TGTGCCAGCAGCTTAGTCAGTAGCGAGACCCAGTACTTC.

This clone was seen a few times. V is TRBV7-9 and J is TRBJ1-2; no reliable D call. The CDR3 is made up of 13 amino acids. V was shortened by 4 bases and J by 1 base, with 7 bases between the two germline ends. Per germline, CDR1 SEHNR and CDR2 FQNEAQ (reference sequence). CDR3 amino acids: CASSSDINYGYTF. The CDR3 nucleotides are TGTGCCAGCAGCTCCGACATTAACTATGGCTACACCTTC.

This chain's CDR3 is CASSLGDRENTEAFF. The CDR3 DNA reads as TGTGCCAGCAGCTTAGGGGACAGGGAAAACACTGAAGCTTTCTTT. This chain connects TRBV7-8 to TRBJ1-1, with TRBD1 matching 9 bases. Germline loops: CDR1 SGHVS, CDR2 FQNEAQ. V lost 1 base, J lost 2 bases, and 2 bases stayed unmatched. CDR3 length equals 15 residues.